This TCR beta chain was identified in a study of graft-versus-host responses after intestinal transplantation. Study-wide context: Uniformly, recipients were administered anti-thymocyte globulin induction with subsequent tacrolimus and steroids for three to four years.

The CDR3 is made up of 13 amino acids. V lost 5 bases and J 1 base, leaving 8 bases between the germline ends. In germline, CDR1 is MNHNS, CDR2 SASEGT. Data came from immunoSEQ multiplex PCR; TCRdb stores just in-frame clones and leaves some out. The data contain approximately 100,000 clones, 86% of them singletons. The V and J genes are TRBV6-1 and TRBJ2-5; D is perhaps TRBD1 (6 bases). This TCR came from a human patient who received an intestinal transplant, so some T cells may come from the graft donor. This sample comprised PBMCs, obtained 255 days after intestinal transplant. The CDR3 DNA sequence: TGTGCCAGCAGTCGGGACACCCAAGAGACCCAGTACTTC. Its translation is CASSRDTQETQYF.